This entry concerns a single T cell receptor (beta chain). Its antigen is unidentified. The CDR3 is made up of 15 amino acids. Trimming took 1 base from V and 0 from J, leaving 9 bases between them. Germline loops: CDR1 LGHNA, CDR2 YSLEER. Profiled with immunoSEQ multiplex PCR; TCRdb holds only in-frame clones, not every one. The sample includes 50,000 to 60,000 clones, about three quarters of them seen just once. This record comes from a study of vaccination effects on CD4 cells after COVID-19. Study-level background: Two doses of either BNT162b2 or mRNA-1273 were given to each participant.

Study-wide points: Only 1 of 255 vaccine-induced clones from healthy vaccinees cross-reacted with common cold coronaviruses.

At the end of about 10 days of culture, CD4+ T cells were isolated. None of these healthy vaccinees had been infected with SARS-CoV-2 before vaccination. Half-medium changes using IL-2 medium occurred on days 3 and 7. Sample: CD4+ T cells from PBMCs cultured without peptide, taken before COVID-19 vaccination. The chain links TRBV4-3 to TRBJ2-5, with a tentative D call TRBD2 (5 bases). This sequence was found in a human donor who received a COVID-19 vaccine. CDR3 nucleotides: TGCGCCAGCAGCCAAGTACTAGGGTACCAAGAGACCCAGTACTTC. This codes for CASSQVLGYQETQYF.